These 15 T cell receptor beta chains were all obtained from the same sample, sequenced in a study of glioma-infiltrating T cells. TCR alpha and beta CDR3 regions were amplified from RNA using iRepertoire nested multiplex PCR. In TCRdb, the multiplex PCR reads were re-called with MiXCR into one record per CDR3 protein. The repertoire holds more than 300,000 distinct CDR3 sequences, with roughly two fifths as singletons. Sequenced: glioma tissue, nonneoplastic brain tissue, or PBMCs (not recorded which). Receptors originate from a human donor with low-grade glioma or glioblastoma, undergoing nonglioma brain surgery, or in good health (not recorded which).

This clonotype was counted at least ten times. V gene TRBV15 combines with J gene TRBJ2-5, with D hard to call. The V gene's germline CDR1 is LNHNV and CDR2 YYDKDF (reference sequence). V lost 0 bases to trimming and J lost 5 bases, with 4 bases between them. The CDR3 contains 12 residues. For the CDR3, the DNA is TGTGCCACCAGCAGAGATCAGGAGACCCAGTACTTC. Amino acids: CATSRDQETQYF.

This clonotype was picked up a small number of times. V gene TRBV20-1 combines with J gene TRBJ1-1; the D gene is possibly TRBD1 (6 bases). Per the germline V gene, CDR1 is DFQATT and CDR2 is SNEGSKA (reference sequence). V was shortened by 5 bases and J by 0 bases, with 10 bases between the two germline ends. The CDR3 consists of 13 residues. The CDR3 protein is CSAGGQMNTEAFF. Written as DNA, the CDR3 is TGCAGTGCTGGCGGACAGATGAACACTGAAGCTTTCTTT.

The chain is built from TRBV7-3 and TRBJ2-3; D unclear. The ends were cut back, 0 bases at V and 2 bases at J, with 9 bases in the middle. The CDR3 has 15 amino acids. Germline values: CDR1 SGHTA, CDR2 FQGTGA. CDR3 coding DNA: TGTGCCAGCAGCTTAACTAGCACATACACAGATACGCAGTATTTT. This sequence encodes CASSLTSTYTDTQYF.

V usage is TRBV18 and J usage is TRBJ1-2, with 7 nucleotides matching TRBD1. The J segment lost 2 bases and the V segment lost 7 bases, leaving 7 bases of the junction unmatched. CDR3 size: 14 residues. Germline V lookup: CDR1 KGHSH, CDR2 LQKENI. The CDR3 DNA sequence: TGTGCCAGCTACGGACAGGTCCGCAACTATGGCTACACCTTC. Residues: CASYGQVRNYGYTF.

The V gene is TRBV20-1, the J gene TRBJ2-5; 10 bases are a match to TRBD1. CDR3 length: 14 residues. Germline values: CDR1 DFQATT, CDR2 SNEGSKA (reference sequence). The trim removed 5 bases at V and 5 bases at J, leaving 8 bases unmatched. CDR3 sequence reads: CSAPDRGRLETQYF. In DNA, the CDR3 is TGCAGTGCTCCAGACAGGGGGCGACTGGAGACCCAGTACTTC.

Worth noting for this clonotype: One end of the junction is discordant with germline, which a read error may explain. The J gene is TRBJ2-1, the V gene TRBV7-9; tentatively, D is TRBD2 (5 bases). Germline CDR1 reads SEHNR; CDR2 reads FQNEAQ (reference sequence). The CDR3 is 13 residues long. CDR3 loop: CASSFRLFGEQLF. CDR3 in DNA: TGTGCCAGCAGCTTTCGCCTTTTTGGGGAGCAGCTCTTC.

As to this clonotype: This could be a read error, since a much larger clone is one nucleotide away. Here the CDR3 omits its conserved ending phenylalanine or tryptophan, so a read error is the likely source. The J gene is TRBJ1-1, the V gene TRBV20-1; D is perhaps TRBD1 (5 bases). The ends were cut back, 3 bases at V and 1 base at J, with 9 bases in the middle. This CDR3 is built from 13 residues. Per germline, CDR1 DFQATT and CDR2 SNEGSKA (reference sequence). The CDR3 DNA reads as TGCAGTGCTAGGAGGGACCCGAACACTGAAGCTTTCTCT. It is translated as CSARRDPNTEAFS.

The rearrangement uses TRBV6-5 and TRBJ1-4; D remains unclear. CDR3 length: 16 amino acids. The V and J ends lost 8 bases and 3 bases respectively, with 19 bases between them. In germline, CDR1 is MNHEY, CDR2 SVGAGI. CDR3 nucleotide sequence: TGTGCCAGCGGCCGAAACCTGGAAGTGTCTAATGAAAAACTGTTTTTT. Its protein is CASGRNLEVSNEKLFF.

A note on this clonotype: A much larger clone lies a single base off, so this may be a read error. This chain connects TRBV27 to TRBJ2-1; the match to TRBD1 covers 8 bases. The CDR3 contains 15 residues. Germline V gives CDR1 MNHEY, CDR2 SMNVEV (reference sequence). The CDR3 is CASSLSLDRVHEPYF. Written as DNA, the CDR3 is TGTGCCAGCAGTTTATCCTTGGACAGGGTCCACGAGCCGTACTTC.

This clonotype has only one observation. This chain links TRBV12-3 or TRBV12-4 with TRBJ2-5; TRBD2 matches 8 bases. The CDR3 consists of 13 residues. V shed 5 bases, J shed 4 bases, and the junction held 3 bases outside the gene matches. In nucleotides, the CDR3 is TGTGCCAGCAGTACTAGCGGTCGAGAGACCCAGTACTTC. It specifies CASSTSGRETQYF.

The J gene is TRBJ2-3, the V gene TRBV7-2, with TRBD2 matching over 14 bases. CDR1 is SGHTA, CDR2 FQGNSA, per germline. V was pared by 5 bases and J by 3 bases, with 4 bases of the junction left unmatched. CDR3 length equals 16 residues. The DNA of the CDR3 is TGTGCCAGCAGCCGACGACTAGCGGGAGGGACAGATACGCAGTATTTT. Translated, it gives CASSRRLAGGTDTQYF.

This clonotype occurred a few times. The chain carries TRBV20-1 and TRBJ1-5; D is unclear. The germline CDR1 and CDR2 sequences are DFQATT and SNEGSKA (reference sequence). V lost 2 bases and J 0 bases, leaving 8 bases between the germline ends. The CDR3 consists of 14 residues. The CDR3 sequence: CSARTDISNQPQHF. For the CDR3, the DNA is TGCAGTGCTAGAACAGATATTAGCAATCAGCCCCAGCATTTT.

This clonotype has a count of ten or more. The CDR3 loop is CASSLFYGTGSNTEAFF. CDR3 bases: TGTGCCAGCAGTTTATTTTATGGGACAGGTTCGAACACTGAAGCTTTCTTT. The gene calls are TRBV28 and TRBJ1-1; 8 nucleotides align to TRBD1. The CDR3 consists of 17 residues. V was clipped by 1 base and J by 1 base; unmatched bases: 8. Germline V CDR1 and CDR2: MDHEN, SYDVKM.

This clonotype came up a few times. V usage is TRBV4-3 and J usage is TRBJ2-7, with 10 bases fitting TRBD2. J lost 0 bases, V lost 3 bases, and 8 bases had no gene match. CDR3 length: 17 amino acids. Germline values: CDR1 LGHNA, CDR2 YSLEER. The CDR3 DNA reads TGCGCCAGCAGCCATGGCGGGACTAGCGACCTCTCCTACGAGCAGTACTTC. Its protein product is CASSHGGTSDLSYEQYF.

The DNA for the CDR3 is TGTGCCACCACAAGACCTGGGGGCGTCTATGGCTACACCTTC. It codes for CATTRPGGVYGYTF. This chain links TRBV12-3 or TRBV12-4 with TRBJ1-2; tentative D call: TRBD1 (6 bases). The CDR3 runs to 14 residues. V was clipped by 10 bases and J by 4 bases, with 19 bases between them.